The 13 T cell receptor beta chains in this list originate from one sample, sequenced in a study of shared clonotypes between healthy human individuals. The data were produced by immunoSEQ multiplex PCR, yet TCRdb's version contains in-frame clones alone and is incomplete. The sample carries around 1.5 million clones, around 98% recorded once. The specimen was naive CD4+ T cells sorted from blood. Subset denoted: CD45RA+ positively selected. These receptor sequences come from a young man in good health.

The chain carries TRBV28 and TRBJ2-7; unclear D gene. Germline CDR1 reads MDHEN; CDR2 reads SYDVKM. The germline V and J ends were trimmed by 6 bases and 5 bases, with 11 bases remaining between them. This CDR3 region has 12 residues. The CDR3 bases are TGTGCCAGCAGCCCCCCCGGGCACGAGCAGTACTTC. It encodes CASSPPGHEQYF.

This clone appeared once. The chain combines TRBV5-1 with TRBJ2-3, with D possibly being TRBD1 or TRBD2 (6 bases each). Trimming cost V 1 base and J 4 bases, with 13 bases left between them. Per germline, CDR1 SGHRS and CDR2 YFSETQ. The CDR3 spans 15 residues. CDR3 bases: TGCGCCAGCAGCTTGTTGGGGGGCTCTGCAGATACGCAGTATTTT. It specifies CASSLLGGSADTQYF.

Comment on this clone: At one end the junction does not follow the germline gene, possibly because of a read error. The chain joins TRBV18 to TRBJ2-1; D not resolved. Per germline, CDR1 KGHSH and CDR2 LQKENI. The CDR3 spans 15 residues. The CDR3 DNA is TGTGCCTGCTCACCAATAACAGTCCCATACAATGAGCAGTTCTTC. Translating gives CACSPITVPYNEQFF.

In DNA form, the CDR3 reads TGTGCCAGCAGCTCGAACCGGGACAGTCCCTACGAGCAGTACTTC. It translates to CASSSNRDSPYEQYF. V is TRBV11-3 and J is TRBJ2-7, with 7 bases identical to TRBD1. From germline, CDR1 is SGHNT and CDR2 YENEEA. This CDR3 has 15 amino acids. V lost 4 bases to trimming and J lost 2 bases; unmatched junction nucleotides: 8.

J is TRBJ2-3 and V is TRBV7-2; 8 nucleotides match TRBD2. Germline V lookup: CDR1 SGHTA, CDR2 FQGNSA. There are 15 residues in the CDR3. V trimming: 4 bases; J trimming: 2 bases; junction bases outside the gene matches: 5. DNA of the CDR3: TGTGCCAGCAGCTACACTAGCGGCGCCACAGATACGCAGTATTTT. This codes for CASSYTSGATDTQYF.

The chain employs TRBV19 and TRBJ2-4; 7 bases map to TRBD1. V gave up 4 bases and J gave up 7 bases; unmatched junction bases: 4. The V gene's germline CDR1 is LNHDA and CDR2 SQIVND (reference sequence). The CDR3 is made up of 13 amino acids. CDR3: CASSKTGSNIQYF. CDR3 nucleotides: TGTGCCAGTAGTAAGACAGGGTCGAACATTCAGTACTTC.

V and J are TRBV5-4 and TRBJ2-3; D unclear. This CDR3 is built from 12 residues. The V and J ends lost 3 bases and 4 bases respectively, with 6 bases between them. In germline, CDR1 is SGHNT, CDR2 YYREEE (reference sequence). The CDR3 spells CASSSWSDTQYF. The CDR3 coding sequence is TGTGCCAGCAGCTCTTGGTCAGATACGCAGTATTTT.

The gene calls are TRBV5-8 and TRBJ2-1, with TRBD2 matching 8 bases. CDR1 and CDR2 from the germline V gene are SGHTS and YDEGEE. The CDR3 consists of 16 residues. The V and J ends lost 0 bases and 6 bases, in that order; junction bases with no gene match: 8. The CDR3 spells CASSLAAAGVVNEQFF. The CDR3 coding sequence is TGTGCCAGCAGCTTGGCGGCAGCGGGAGTTGTCAATGAGCAGTTCTTC.

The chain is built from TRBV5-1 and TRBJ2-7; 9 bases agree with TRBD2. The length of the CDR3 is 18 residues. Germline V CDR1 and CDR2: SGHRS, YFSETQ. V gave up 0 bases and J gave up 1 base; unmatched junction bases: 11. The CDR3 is CASSLVPSGISGSYEQYF. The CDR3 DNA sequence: TGCGCCAGCAGCTTGGTTCCTAGCGGGATTTCTGGGTCCTACGAGCAGTACTTC.

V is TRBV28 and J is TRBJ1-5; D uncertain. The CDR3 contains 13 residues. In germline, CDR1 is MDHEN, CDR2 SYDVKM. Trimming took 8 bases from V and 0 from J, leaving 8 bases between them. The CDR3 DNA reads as TGTGCCAGCGTGCAGTATAGCAATCAGCCCCAGCATTTT. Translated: CASVQYSNQPQHF.

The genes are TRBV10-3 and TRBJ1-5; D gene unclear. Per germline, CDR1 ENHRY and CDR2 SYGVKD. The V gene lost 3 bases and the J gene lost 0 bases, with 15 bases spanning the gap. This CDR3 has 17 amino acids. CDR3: CAISERLSAYSNQPQHF. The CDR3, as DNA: TGTGCCATCAGTGAAAGGTTAAGCGCTTATAGCAATCAGCCCCAGCATTTT.

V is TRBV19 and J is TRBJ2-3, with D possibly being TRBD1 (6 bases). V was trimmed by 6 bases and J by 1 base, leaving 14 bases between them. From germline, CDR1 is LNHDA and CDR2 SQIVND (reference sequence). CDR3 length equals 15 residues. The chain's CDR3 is CASSRQARGTDTQYF. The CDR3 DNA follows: TGTGCCAGTAGCCGACAGGCCAGGGGCACAGATACGCAGTATTTT.

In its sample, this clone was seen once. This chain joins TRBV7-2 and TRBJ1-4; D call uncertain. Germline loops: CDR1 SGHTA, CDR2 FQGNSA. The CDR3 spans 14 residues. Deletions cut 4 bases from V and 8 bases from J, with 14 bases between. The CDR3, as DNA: TGTGCCAGCAGCTCCCGCAGAGGGTCCGAAAAACTGTTTTTT. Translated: CASSSRRGSEKLFF.